Below, 9 T cell receptor beta chains from the same sample are listed, as sequenced in a study of T cell responses to AZD1222 COVID-19 vaccine. Clones were read by immunoSEQ multiplex PCR, and TCRdb kept only the in-frame ones, dropping some. The data show about 170,000 clones, roughly 92% seen once. Sequenced material: peripheral blood, taken on day 0 of AZD1222 vaccination. The receptors derive from an adult in good health.

This sequence joins TRBV3-1 (or the pseudogene TRBV3-2) and TRBJ2-1, with D possibly called TRBD1 or TRBD2 (5 bases each). V lost 2 bases and J lost 8, with 19 bases in between. The CDR3 consists of 16 residues. CDR1 LGHDT and CDR2 YNNKEL come from the germline V gene (reference sequence). CDR3 bases: TGTGCCAGCAGCCAACCGACTGGGACCTCATCGGATGAGCAGTTCTTC. Translating it yields CASSQPTGTSSDEQFF.

The DNA of the CDR3 is TGTGCCAGCAGCGTAGCGGCGGGAGGGACAGATACGCAGTATTTT. Residues: CASSVAAGGTDTQYF. The chain is built from TRBV9 and TRBJ2-3; 9 nucleotides align to TRBD2. Germline V gene lookup returns CDR1 SGDLS and CDR2 YYNGEE. CDR3 size: 15 residues. V lost 0 bases to trimming and J lost 3 bases; unmatched junction nucleotides: 2.

A note on this clone: One junction end disagrees with the germline gene, perhaps due to a read error. The chain carries TRBV11-2 and TRBJ1-1, with D possibly matching TRBD1 (5 bases). Germline CDR1 is SGHAT and CDR2 is FQNNGV. This CDR3 is built from 12 residues. The CDR3 region is CASSLRDLGRRF. The DNA of the CDR3 is TGTGCCAGCAGCTTAAGGGACCTTGGGCGCCGCTTT.

This chain joins TRBV6-5 and TRBJ1-4; D uncertain. The CDR3 consists of 14 residues. Trimming took off 5 bases at V and 8 bases at J, with 15 bases between the two ends. Germline V CDR1 and CDR2: MNHEY, SVGAGI. DNA for the CDR3: TGTGCCAGCAGTCCCACGGGTCTTGGGGAAAAACTGTTTTTT. Encoded protein: CASSPTGLGEKLFF.

The chain carries TRBV29-1 and TRBJ2-7, with 9 bases that match TRBD2. With 4 bases clipped from V and 3 bases from J, the junction kept 16 bases outside the gene matches. Germline CDR1 SQVTM, CDR2 ANQGSEA. The length of the CDR3 is 17 residues. CDR3 amino acids: CSVVRGTQRGALYEQYF. Here the CDR3 DNA reads TGCAGCGTTGTCAGGGGGACCCAGCGGGGGGCCCTCTACGAGCAGTACTTC.

The CDR3 nucleotides read TGTGCCACCAGCACTCGGCACAATTCACCCCTCCACTTT. This sequence encodes CATSTRHNSPLHF. This chain links TRBV15 with TRBJ1-6; D is uncertain. Deletions cut 4 bases from V and 7 bases from J, with 8 bases between. Germline V lookup: CDR1 LNHNV, CDR2 YYDKDF (reference sequence). CDR3 size: 13 residues.

The chain combines TRBV6-5 with TRBJ1-4, with D hard to call. CDR1 is MNHEY, CDR2 SVGAGI, per germline. V gave up 8 bases and J gave up 8 bases, with 15 bases separating them. The CDR3 sequence is 13 residues long. Here the CDR3 reads CASRGGPMEKLFF. The CDR3 DNA is TGTGCCAGCCGGGGAGGCCCGATGGAAAAACTGTTTTTT.

The chain links TRBV5-4 to TRBJ1-2; D perhaps matches TRBD1 (6 bases). CDR1 and CDR2 from the germline V gene are SGHNT and YYREEE (reference sequence). The CDR3 has 14 residues. Trimming stripped 4 bases from V and 1 base from J, with 11 bases between. The CDR3 DNA sequence: TGTGCCAGCAGCCGGGACACACTTAACTATGGCTACACCTTC. It codes for CASSRDTLNYGYTF.

The chain employs TRBV5-5 and TRBJ2-7, with TRBD1 matching 9 bases. This CDR3 region has 16 residues. The ends lost 4 bases at V and 1 base at J; junction bases unmatched: 9. The germline V gene encodes CDR1 SGHKS and CDR2 YYEKEE (reference sequence). The CDR3 nucleotides are TGTGCCAGCAGCCGAGGGGCCGGGACAGGGTCCTACGAGCAGTACTTC. It codes for CASSRGAGTGSYEQYF.